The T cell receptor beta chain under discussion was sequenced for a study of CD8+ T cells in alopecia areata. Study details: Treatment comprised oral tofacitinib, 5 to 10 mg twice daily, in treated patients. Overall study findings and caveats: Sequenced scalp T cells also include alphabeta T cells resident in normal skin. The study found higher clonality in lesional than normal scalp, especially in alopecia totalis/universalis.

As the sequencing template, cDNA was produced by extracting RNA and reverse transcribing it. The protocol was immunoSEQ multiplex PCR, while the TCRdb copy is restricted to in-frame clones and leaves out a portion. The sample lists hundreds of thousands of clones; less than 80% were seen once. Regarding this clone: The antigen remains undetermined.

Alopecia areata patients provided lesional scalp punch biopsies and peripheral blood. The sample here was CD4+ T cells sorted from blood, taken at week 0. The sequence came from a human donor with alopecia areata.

DNA for the CDR3: TGTGCCACCAGCAGCAGGTACCAAGAGACCCAGTACTTC. Amino acids: CATSSRYQETQYF. The chain carries TRBV15 and TRBJ2-5, with D unresolved. Germline loops: CDR1 LNHNV, CDR2 YYDKDF (reference sequence). V shed 3 bases and J shed 0 bases, with 5 bases lying between them. The CDR3 runs to 13 residues.